This T cell receptor (beta chain) is from a study of blood T cells in healthy people across ages. It was with a sample-barcoded 5' primer and a J-beta primer mix that a second PCR of roughly 7 to 12 cycles was run. From the 5' RACE reads, TCRdb called clonotypes with MiXCR, one entry per CDR3 protein. The data contain approximately 800,000 distinct CDR3 sequences, 56% of them singletons. To note about this clonotype: Its cognate antigen is unknown.

Study results and limitations: Naive CD4+ cell counts and diversity both ran higher in long-lived than in aged donors.

In terms of origin and age, donors were healthy Caucasian individuals from Russia aged roughly 6 to 95. This CDR3 has 12 amino acids. V was pared by 6 bases and J by 4 bases, with 9 bases between. Germline V gene data show CDR1 as SQVTM and CDR2 as ANQGSEA. This chain uses TRBV29-1 with TRBJ2-2; no reliable D call. The sequenced sample consisted of blood. This clonotype was obtained from a man aged 40-49 years in good health. CDR3 DNA sequence: TGCAGCGTCGAGCAGATCACCGGGGAGCTGTTTTTT. Amino acids: CSVEQITGELFF.